This is a list of T cell receptor beta chains from one sample in a study of T cell changes during pregnancy in multiple sclerosis. Generated by immunoSEQ multiplex PCR, the TCRdb table keeps only in-frame clones and is missing some. The repertoire holds 20,000 to 25,000 clones, approximately 89% seen once, with 0.6% to 0.85% in the top ten. The sample in question was CD4+ T cells from peripheral blood mononuclear cells, obtained in the third trimester of pregnancy. These TCRs come from a female donor with multiple sclerosis, enrolled in a pregnancy study. The CDR3 runs from the conserved cysteine through the conserved F or W. D genes are given only for firm matches. The listing skips clone size in some rows; elsewhere it reads once, few, many or a size class.

clone_size | j_call | d_call | v_call | cdr3_nt | cdr3_aa
few | TRBJ1-5 | TRBD1 | TRBV19 | TGTGCCAGTAGTGGCCCGACCGGGACAGGGCTCCCCAGGGGCAATCAGCCCCAGCATTTT | CASSGPTGTGLPRGNQPQHF
- | TRBJ2-7 | TRBD1 | TRBV2 | TGTGCCACCACGGGACAGGCCTACGAGCAGTACTTC | CATTGQAYEQYF
- | TRBJ2-3 | TRBD2 | TRBV28 | TGTGCCAGCACGGGAGGGGGATCCACAGATACGCAGTATTTT | CASTGGGSTDTQYF
- | TRBJ1-4 | - | TRBV29-1 | TGCAGCGTTGGGGAGGGGGTTACGTCAACTAATGAAAAACTGTTTTTT | CSVGEGVTSTNEKLFF
once | TRBJ2-7 | TRBD1 | TRBV6-1 | TGTGCCAGCACAAGGGGTCGGGACAGGGGTGGCGAGCAGTACTTC | CASTRGRDRGGEQYF
- | TRBJ1-5 | - | TRBV18 | TGTGCCAGCTCACCGGCCGGGGGGCGAAATCAGCCCCAGCATTTT | CASSPAGGRNQPQHF
- | TRBJ1-6 | TRBD1 | TRBV19 | TGTGCCAGTAGTTTTACAGGGGCCTCTATGGGTTCACCCCTCCACTTT | CASSFTGASMGSPLHF
once | TRBJ2-7 | TRBD1 | TRBV5-1 | TGCGCCAGCAGCTTGGCCAGGACAGGGGTCGGCGAGCAGTACTTC | CASSLARTGVGEQYF
once | TRBJ2-7 | - | TRBV11-2 | TGTGCCAGCAGCTTACTCGCTCAGGCAGCATACTACGAGCAGTACTTC | CASSLLAQAAYYEQYF
once | TRBJ1-1 | - | TRBV28 | TGTGCCAGCAGTCTATCGGGGGGGGAGAGGGCCGCTGAAGCTTTCTTT | CASSLSGGERAAEAFF
- | TRBJ2-1 | - | TRBV2 | TGTGCCAGCAGTGAATTCCGCGGGGATTACAATGAGCAGTTCTTC | CASSEFRGDYNEQFF
- | TRBJ1-2 | TRBD1 | TRBV5-5 | TGTGCCAGCAGACTTGGGACAGGGAGAGTCTATGGCTACACCTTC | CASRLGTGRVYGYTF
- | TRBJ1-6 | - | TRBV5-6 | TGTGCCAGCAGCTTAAGGGAGAGGGATTCACCCCTCCACTTT | CASSLRERDSPLHF
- | TRBJ2-2 | TRBD2 | TRBV9 | TGTGCCAGCAGCGCTAGCGGGGGGGCCTCGGGCACCGGGGAGCTGTTTTTT | CASSASGGASGTGELFF
- | TRBJ2-3 | - | TRBV30 | TGTGCCTGGGGGCCTCGATCCTCCAGAACGCAGTATTTT | CAWGPRSSRTQYF
- | TRBJ2-3 | TRBD2 | TRBV7-9 | TGTGCCAGCAGCCCCACGACTGGAGCGGGGTGGGCAGATACGCAGTATTTT | CASSPTTGAGWADTQYF
- | TRBJ1-2 | - | TRBV28 | TGTGCCAGCAGTCCTCCCGGGACACTGAACTATGGCTACACCTTC | CASSPPGTLNYGYTF
- | TRBJ2-1 | TRBD2 | TRBV18 | TGTGCCAGCTCACTCACACTAGCGGGGGGCTCCTACAATGAGCAGTTCTTC | CASSLTLAGGSYNEQFF
- | TRBJ2-2 | - | TRBV10-2 | TGCGCCAGCAGTGACCTAACCCGTACCGGGGAGCTGTTTTTT | CASSDLTRTGELFF
- | TRBJ2-3 | TRBD2 | TRBV7-2 | TGTGCCAGCAGCCACCTAGCGGGGGGGAGGGGCACAGATACGCAGTATTTT | CASSHLAGGRGTDTQYF
- | TRBJ1-2 | - | TRBV4-1 | TGCGCCAGCAGCCAAGATCTCGGTACAGGGAAGTCTTATGGCTACACCTTC | CASSQDLGTGKSYGYTF
- | TRBJ2-7 | TRBD2 | TRBV28 | TGTGCCAGCCTCCCCTCCGAGGGGACTAGCTCCTACGAGCAGTACTTC | CASLPSEGTSSYEQYF
- | TRBJ2-7 | - | TRBV18 | TGTGCCAGCTCACCGAGGCGAGGAGCCGAGCAGTACTTC | CASSPRRGAEQYF
- | TRBJ1-2 | - | TRBV5-6 | TGTGCCAGCAGCACCTTTCGCGACTACACCTTC | CASSTFRDYTF
- | TRBJ1-1 | TRBD1 | TRBV4-1 | TGCGCCAGCAGCAAGGGACAGGGGGGGTGGGGAACTGAAGCTTTCTTT | CASSKGQGGWGTEAFF
- | TRBJ2-1 | - | TRBV5-3 | TGTGCCAGAAGCTTGTACAAGGGCGGGGTCGATGAGCAGTTCTTC | CARSLYKGGVDEQFF
- | TRBJ1-5 | TRBD1 | TRBV7-2 | TGTGCCAGCAGCTTGGGACAGCTTAATAGCAATCAGCCCCAGCATTTT | CASSLGQLNSNQPQHF
once | TRBJ1-2 | TRBD1 | TRBV30 | TGTGCCTGGAGGAAGGGGGACAGGAATAACTATGGCTACACCTTC | CAWRKGDRNNYGYTF
- | TRBJ2-7 | TRBD2 | TRBV10-2 | TGCGCCAGCCGGGGGGGGACCTACGAGCAGTACTTC | CASRGGTYEQYF
- | TRBJ1-2 | - | TRBV7-2 | TGTGCCAGCAGCCCGGCCGGAGAAGGAACTATGGCTAGAACCTTC | CASSPAGEGTMARTF
- | TRBJ1-5 | TRBD1 | TRBV7-8 | TGTGCCAGCAGCTCCGACAGGGTGAATCAGCCCCAGCATTTT | CASSSDRVNQPQHF
- | TRBJ2-6 | - | TRBV4-1 | TGCGCCAGCAGCCAGGCCGCCTTGGGGGCCAACGTCCTGACTTTC | CASSQAALGANVLTF
- | TRBJ1-1 | - | TRBV5-6 | TGTGCCAGCAGCTTGGTACGCGGGTTCCCCAGGAGTGAAGCTTTCTTT | CASSLVRGFPRSEAFF
- | TRBJ1-2 | - | TRBV7-3 | TGTGCCAGCAGCTTCCCAGGGGCCTATGGCTACACCTTC | CASSFPGAYGYTF
- | TRBJ1-5 | - | TRBV18 | TGTGCCAGCTCACCAGGGGAGGATCAGCCCCAGCATTTT | CASSPGEDQPQHF
once | TRBJ1-1 | - | TRBV11-2 | TGTGCCAGCAGCCTCCTCGTCAGGTTTAACACTGAAGCTTTCTTT | CASSLLVRFNTEAFF
- | TRBJ1-2 | - | TRBV5-1 | TGCGCCAGCAGCTTGGTTTCCAGGGATTATGGCTACACCTTC | CASSLVSRDYGYTF
- | TRBJ2-7 | - | TRBV5-4 | TGTGCCAGCAGCTGGACAGTGGGCGAGCAGTACTTC | CASSWTVGEQYF
- | TRBJ2-1 | TRBD2 | TRBV7-9 | TGTGCCAGCAGCTTACTAGCGGGGGGCTACAATGAGCAGTTCTTC | CASSLLAGGYNEQFF
few | TRBJ2-1 | TRBD1 | TRBV29-1 | TGCAGCGTTAACACAGGGGGCAATGAGCAGTTCTTC | CSVNTGGNEQFF
- | TRBJ1-4 | - | TRBV5-1 | TGCGCCAGCAGCTTGGACAGGCCAGATGAAAAACTGTTTTTT | CASSLDRPDEKLFF
- | TRBJ2-5 | TRBD2 | TRBV4-1 | TGCGCCAGCAGCCAAGACTCAAGCGGGGTATACCAAGAGACCCAGTACTTC | CASSQDSSGVYQETQYF
- | TRBJ2-3 | TRBD1 | TRBV2 | TGTGCCAGCAGACCGGACAGGGTAGGCACAGATACGCAGTATTTT | CASRPDRVGTDTQYF
- | TRBJ1-3 | TRBD1 | TRBV28 | TGTGCCAGCACCAGACAGGGGGCTTTGGGAAACACCATATATTTT | CASTRQGALGNTIYF
- | TRBJ2-2 | TRBD1 | TRBV30 | TGTGCCTGCGCCTCCGGACAGGGGTACACCGGGGAGCTGTTTTTT | CACASGQGYTGELFF
- | TRBJ1-4 | - | TRBV10-1 | TGCGGAGACCCGGGAGTAGCTGAAAAACTGTTTTTT | CGDPGVAEKLFF
- | TRBJ2-2 | - | TRBV5-5 | TGTGCCAGCACCTCGAGTCCGTATTCCGGGGAGCTGTTTTTT | CASTSSPYSGELFF
- | TRBJ2-3 | TRBD2 | TRBV30 | TGTGCCTCCACCGGGGGGAGCACAGATACGCAGTATTTT | CASTGGSTDTQYF
- | TRBJ2-7 | - | TRBV11-3 | TGTGCCAGCAGCTTTACTAGAGGCTACGAGCAGTACTTC | CASSFTRGYEQYF
once | TRBJ1-1 | - | TRBV2 | TGTGCCAGCAGGATAATGGGGGAGCGGGCTGAAGCTTTCTTT | CASRIMGERAEAFF
- | TRBJ1-1 | - | TRBV5-5 | TGTGCCAGCAGCTTGGTTACCGCGGAAGCTTTCTTT | CASSLVTAEAFF
- | TRBJ2-1 | TRBD2 | TRBV11-3 | TGTGCCAGCAGCACCGGACTAGAGAATGAGCAGTTCTTC | CASSTGLENEQFF
once | TRBJ2-2 | - | TRBV19 | TGTGCCAGTAGCCGGGTAGGGGGTACCGGGGAGCTGTTTTTT | CASSRVGGTGELFF
- | TRBJ1-1 | TRBD1 | TRBV18 | TGTGCCAGCTCTCGCGACAGGGTCCTCACTGAAGCTTTCTTT | CASSRDRVLTEAFF
- | TRBJ1-2 | TRBD1 | TRBV11-2 | TGTGCCAGCACCTTAACAGGGGGCTCGTATGGCTACACCTTC | CASTLTGGSYGYTF